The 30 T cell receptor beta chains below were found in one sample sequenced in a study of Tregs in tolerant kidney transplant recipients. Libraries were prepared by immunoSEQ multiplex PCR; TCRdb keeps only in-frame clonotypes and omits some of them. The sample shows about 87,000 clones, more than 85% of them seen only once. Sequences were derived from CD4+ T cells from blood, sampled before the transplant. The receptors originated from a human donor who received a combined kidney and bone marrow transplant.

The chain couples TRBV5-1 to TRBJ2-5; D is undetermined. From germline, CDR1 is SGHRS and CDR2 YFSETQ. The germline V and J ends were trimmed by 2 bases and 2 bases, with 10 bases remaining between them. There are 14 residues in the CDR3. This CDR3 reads CASSLLTRQETQYF. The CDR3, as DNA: TGCGCCAGCAGCTTACTGACAAGGCAAGAGACCCAGTACTTC.

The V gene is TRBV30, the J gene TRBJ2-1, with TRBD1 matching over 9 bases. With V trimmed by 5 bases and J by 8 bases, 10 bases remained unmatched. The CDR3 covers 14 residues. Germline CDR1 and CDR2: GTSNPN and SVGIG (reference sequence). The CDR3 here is CAWEGDRGWHEQFF. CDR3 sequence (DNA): TGTGCCTGGGAGGGCGACAGGGGGTGGCATGAGCAGTTCTTC.

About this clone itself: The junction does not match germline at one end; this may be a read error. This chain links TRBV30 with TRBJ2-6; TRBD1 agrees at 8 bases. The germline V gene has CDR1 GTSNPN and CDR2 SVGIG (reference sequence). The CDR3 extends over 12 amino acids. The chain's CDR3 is CAWMTGVNVLTF. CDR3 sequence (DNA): TGTGCCTGGATGACAGGGGTCAACGTCCTGACTTTC.

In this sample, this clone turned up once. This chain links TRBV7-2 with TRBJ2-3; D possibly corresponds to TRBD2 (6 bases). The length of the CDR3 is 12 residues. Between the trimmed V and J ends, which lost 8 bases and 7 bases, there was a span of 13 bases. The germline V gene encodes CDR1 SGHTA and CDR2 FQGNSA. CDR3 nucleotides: TGTGCCAGCGGGGACTCCAAATATACGCAGTATTTT. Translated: CASGDSKYTQYF. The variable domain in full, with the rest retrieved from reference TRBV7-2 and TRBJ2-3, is GAGVSQSPSNKVTEKGKDVELRCDPISGHTALYWYRQSLGQGLEFLIYFQGNSAPDKSGLPSDRFSAERTGGSVSTLTIQRTQQEDSAVYLCASGDSKYTQYFGPGTRLTVL.

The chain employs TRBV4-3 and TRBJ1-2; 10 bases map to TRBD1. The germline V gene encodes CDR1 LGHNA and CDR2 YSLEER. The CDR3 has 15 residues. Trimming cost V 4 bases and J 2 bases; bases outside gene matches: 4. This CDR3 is CASSRQDRGNYGYTF. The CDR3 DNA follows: TGCGCCAGCAGCCGACAGGACAGGGGGAACTATGGCTACACCTTC.

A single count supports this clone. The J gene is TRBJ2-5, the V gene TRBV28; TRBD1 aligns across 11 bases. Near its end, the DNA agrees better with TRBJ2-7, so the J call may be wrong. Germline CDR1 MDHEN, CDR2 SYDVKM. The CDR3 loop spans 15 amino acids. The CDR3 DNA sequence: TGTGCCAGCAGCACGGACAGGGGGCGTCTTGACGAGCAGTACTTC. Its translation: CASSTDRGRLDEQYF.

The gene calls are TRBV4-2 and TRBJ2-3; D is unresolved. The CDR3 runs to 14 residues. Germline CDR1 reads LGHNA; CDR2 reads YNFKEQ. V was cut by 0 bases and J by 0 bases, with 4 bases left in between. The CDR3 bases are TGTGCCAGCAGCCAAGACCCTAGCACAGATACGCAGTATTTT. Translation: CASSQDPSTDTQYF.

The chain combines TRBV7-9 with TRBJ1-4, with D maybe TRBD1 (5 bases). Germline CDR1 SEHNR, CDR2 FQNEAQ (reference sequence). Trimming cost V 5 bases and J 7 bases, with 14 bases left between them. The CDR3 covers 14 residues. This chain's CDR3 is CASSPTGHREKLFF. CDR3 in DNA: TGTGCCAGCAGCCCTACAGGACACCGTGAAAAACTGTTTTTT.

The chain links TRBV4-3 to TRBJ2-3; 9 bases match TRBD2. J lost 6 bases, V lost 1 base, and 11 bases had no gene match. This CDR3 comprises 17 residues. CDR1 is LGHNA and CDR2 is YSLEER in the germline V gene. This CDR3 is CASSQVALAGPGDTQYF. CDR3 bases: TGCGCCAGCAGCCAAGTTGCACTAGCGGGTCCGGGGGATACGCAGTATTTT.

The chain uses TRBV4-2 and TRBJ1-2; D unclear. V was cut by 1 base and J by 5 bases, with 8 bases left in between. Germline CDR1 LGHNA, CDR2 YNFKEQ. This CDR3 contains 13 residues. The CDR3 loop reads CASSQVAAYGYTF. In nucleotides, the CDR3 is TGTGCCAGCAGCCAAGTTGCTGCGTATGGCTACACCTTC.

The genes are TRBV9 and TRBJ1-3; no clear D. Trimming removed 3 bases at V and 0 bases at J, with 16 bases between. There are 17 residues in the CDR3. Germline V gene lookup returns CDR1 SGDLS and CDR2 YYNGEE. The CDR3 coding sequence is TGTGCCAGCAGCGCCATCCCGGGAGTCCCCTCTGGAAACACCATATATTTT. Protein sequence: CASSAIPGVPSGNTIYF.

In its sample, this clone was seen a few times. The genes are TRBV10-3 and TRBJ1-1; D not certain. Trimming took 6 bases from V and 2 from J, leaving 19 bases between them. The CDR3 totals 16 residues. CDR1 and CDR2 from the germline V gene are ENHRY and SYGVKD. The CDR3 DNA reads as TGTGCCATCAGAACAGTGGTGGGCAGCTACAACACTGAAGCTTTCTTT. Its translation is CAIRTVVGSYNTEAFF.

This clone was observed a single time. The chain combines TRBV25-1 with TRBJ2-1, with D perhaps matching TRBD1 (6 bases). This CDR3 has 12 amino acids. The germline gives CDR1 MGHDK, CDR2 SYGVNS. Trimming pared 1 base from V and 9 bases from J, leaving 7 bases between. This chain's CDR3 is CASSEFRGEQFF. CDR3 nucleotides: TGTGCCAGCAGTGAATTCAGGGGTGAGCAGTTCTTC.

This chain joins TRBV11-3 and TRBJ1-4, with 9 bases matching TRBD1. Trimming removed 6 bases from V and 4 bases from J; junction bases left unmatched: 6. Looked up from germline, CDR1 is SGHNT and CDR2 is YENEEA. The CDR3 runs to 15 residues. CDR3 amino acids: CASSPGTGYNEKLFF. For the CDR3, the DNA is TGTGCCAGCAGTCCCGGGACAGGGTATAATGAAAAACTGTTTTTT.

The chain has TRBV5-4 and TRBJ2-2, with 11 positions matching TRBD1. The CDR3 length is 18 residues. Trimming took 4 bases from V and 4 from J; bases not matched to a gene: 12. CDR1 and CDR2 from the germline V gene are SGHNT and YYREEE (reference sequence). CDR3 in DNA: TGTGCCAGCAGCAATCCGGGACAGGGGGGTTTAGGCACCGGGGAGCTGTTTTTT. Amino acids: CASSNPGQGGLGTGELFF.

The CDR3 nucleotides are TGTGCCAGTAGTATAGAAGGGGGCCGGGAGACCCAGTACTTC. Residues: CASSIEGGRETQYF. The chain combines TRBV19 with TRBJ2-5; 7 positions agree with TRBD1. Trimming at V came to 0 bases and at J to 5 bases, leaving 3 bases not matched to a gene. The CDR3 extends over 14 amino acids. Germline loops: CDR1 LNHDA, CDR2 SQIVND (reference sequence).

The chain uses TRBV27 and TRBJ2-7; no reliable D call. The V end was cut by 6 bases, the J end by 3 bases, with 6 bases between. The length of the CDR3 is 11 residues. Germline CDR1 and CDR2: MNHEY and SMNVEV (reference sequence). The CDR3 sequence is CASRLNYEQYF. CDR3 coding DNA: TGTGCCAGCAGACTAAACTACGAGCAGTACTTC.

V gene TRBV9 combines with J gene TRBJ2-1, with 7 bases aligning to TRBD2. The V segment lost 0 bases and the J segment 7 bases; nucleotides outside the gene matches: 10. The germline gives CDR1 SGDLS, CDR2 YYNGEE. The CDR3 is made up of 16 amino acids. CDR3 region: CASSVVGAGALNEQFF. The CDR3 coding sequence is TGTGCCAGCAGCGTAGTCGGTGCGGGAGCCCTAAATGAGCAGTTCTTC.

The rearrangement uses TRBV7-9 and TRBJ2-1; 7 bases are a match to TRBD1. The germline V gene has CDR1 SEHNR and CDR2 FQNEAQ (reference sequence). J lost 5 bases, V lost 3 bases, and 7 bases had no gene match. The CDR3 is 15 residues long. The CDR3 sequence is CASSLGQTTNNEQFF. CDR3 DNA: TGTGCCAGCAGCTTGGGACAGACTACTAACAATGAGCAGTTCTTC.

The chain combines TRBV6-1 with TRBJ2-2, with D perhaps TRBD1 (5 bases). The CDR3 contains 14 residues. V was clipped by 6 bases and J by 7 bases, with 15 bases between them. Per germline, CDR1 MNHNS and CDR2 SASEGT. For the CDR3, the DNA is TGTGCCAGCAGCCCCGGACATCCAGTCGGGGAGCTGTTTTTT. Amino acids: CASSPGHPVGELFF.

This CDR3 reads CASNLGAAYQETQYF. The CDR3 DNA reads TGTGCCAGCAACCTAGGGGCTGCGTACCAAGAGACCCAGTACTTC. The V call is TRBV6-6, the J call TRBJ2-5, with D tentatively TRBD1 (5 bases). Trimming removed 7 bases from V and 0 bases from J, with 15 bases in between. This CDR3 is 15 amino acids long. Germline CDR1 is MNHNY and CDR2 is SVGAGI (reference sequence).

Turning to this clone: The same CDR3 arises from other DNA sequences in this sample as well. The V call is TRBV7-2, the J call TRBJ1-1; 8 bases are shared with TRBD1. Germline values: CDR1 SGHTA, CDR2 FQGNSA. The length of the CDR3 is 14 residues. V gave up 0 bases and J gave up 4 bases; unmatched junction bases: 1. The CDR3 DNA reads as TGTGCCAGCAGCTTAGCGGGGACAGGCACTGAAGCTTTCTTT. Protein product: CASSLAGTGTEAFF.

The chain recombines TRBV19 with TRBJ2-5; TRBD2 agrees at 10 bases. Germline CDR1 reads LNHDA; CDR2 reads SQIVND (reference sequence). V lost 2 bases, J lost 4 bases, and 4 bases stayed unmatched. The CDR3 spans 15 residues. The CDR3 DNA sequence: TGTGCCAGTAGTATACAGCGGGGGGGCGCAGAGACCCAGTACTTC. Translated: CASSIQRGGAETQYF.

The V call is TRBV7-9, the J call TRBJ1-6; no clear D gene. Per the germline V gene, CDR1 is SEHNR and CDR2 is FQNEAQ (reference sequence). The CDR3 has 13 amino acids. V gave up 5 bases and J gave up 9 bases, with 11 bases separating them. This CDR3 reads CASSPSGGSPLHF. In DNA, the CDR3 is TGTGCCAGCAGCCCCAGTGGTGGTTCACCCCTCCACTTT.

The chain's CDR3 is CASSLTLAGPSEQYF. The CDR3 region has the DNA TGTGCCAGCAGCTTAACCCTAGCGGGGCCCTCCGAGCAGTACTTC. The gene calls are TRBV7-7 and TRBJ2-7; 9 positions match TRBD2. The CDR3 has 15 amino acids. V was pared by 2 bases and J by 6 bases, with 8 bases of the junction left unmatched. The germline V gene encodes CDR1 SSHAT and CDR2 FNYEAQ (reference sequence).

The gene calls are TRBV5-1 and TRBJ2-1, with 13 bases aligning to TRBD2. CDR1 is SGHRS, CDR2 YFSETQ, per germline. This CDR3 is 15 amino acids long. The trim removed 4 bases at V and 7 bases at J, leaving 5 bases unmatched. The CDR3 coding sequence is TGCGCCAGCAGCCCCGGACTAGCGGGGGTAAATGAGCAGTTCTTC. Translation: CASSPGLAGVNEQFF.

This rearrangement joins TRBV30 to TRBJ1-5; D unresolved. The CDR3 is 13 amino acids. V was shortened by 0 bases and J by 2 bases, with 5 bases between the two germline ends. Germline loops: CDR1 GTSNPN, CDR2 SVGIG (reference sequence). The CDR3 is CAWSVTGNQPQHF. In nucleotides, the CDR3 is TGTGCCTGGAGTGTAACGGGCAATCAGCCCCAGCATTTT.

CDR3 DNA sequence: TGTGCCACCATTAAACAGGGAATAACTTACGAGCAGTACTTC. The encoded protein is CATIKQGITYEQYF. The rearrangement uses TRBV5-6 and TRBJ2-7; D is possibly TRBD1 (6 bases). The V end lost 9 bases, the J end lost 4 bases, and 20 bases lay between the germline ends. CDR3 length equals 14 residues. Per the germline V gene, CDR1 is SGHDT and CDR2 is YYEEEE.

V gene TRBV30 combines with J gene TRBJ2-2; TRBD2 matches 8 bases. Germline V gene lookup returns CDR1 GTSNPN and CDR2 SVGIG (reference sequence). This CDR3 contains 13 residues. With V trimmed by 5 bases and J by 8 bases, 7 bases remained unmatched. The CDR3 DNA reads TGTGCCTGGGAGGGCGGGGGGCCTGGGGAGCTGTTTTTT. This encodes CAWEGGGPGELFF.

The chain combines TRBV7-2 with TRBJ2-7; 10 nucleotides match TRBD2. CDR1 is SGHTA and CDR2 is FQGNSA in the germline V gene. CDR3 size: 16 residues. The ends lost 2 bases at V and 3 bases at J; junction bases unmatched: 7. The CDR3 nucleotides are TGTGCCAGCAGCTTAAGCGGGAGGGCATCCCACTACGAGCAGTACTTC. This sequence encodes CASSLSGRASHYEQYF.